This TCR beta chain originates from a study of cytomegalovirus exposure and HLA in healthy donors. Whole-study findings and limits: Only CMV serostatus was available as immune exposure information. With later analysis, a missense DCLRE1C variant became linked to TCR beta V- and J-gene trimming.

Amplification used 60 Vbeta primers and 13 Jbeta primers. Clones were sequenced by immunoSEQ multiplex PCR, and TCRdb holds only the in-frame ones, with some missing. The sample includes under 150,000 clones, over 75% of them seen just once. About this clone itself: Its target is not known.

The sample comprised PBMCs. The TCR originated in a male donor in good health and CMV-seronegative.

The CDR3 sequence is CASRADWSYGYTF. The CDR3 coding sequence is TGTGCCAGCAGGGCCGATTGGAGCTATGGCTACACCTTC. V gene TRBV25-1 combines with J gene TRBJ1-2; D is unclear. V lost 6 bases and J 4 bases, leaving 12 bases between the germline ends. CDR3 length equals 13 residues. Germline CDR1 is MGHDK and CDR2 is SYGVNS.